This T cell receptor beta chain comes out of a study of OX40 agonist ivuxolimab in advanced cancers. V gave up 6 bases and J gave up 8 bases; unmatched junction bases: 4. CDR3 length: 13 residues. Germline CDR1 reads LNHNV; CDR2 reads YYDKDF (reference sequence). Libraries were prepared by immunoSEQ multiplex PCR; TCRdb keeps only in-frame clonotypes and omits some of them. The sample has 76,000 or so clones; approximately 85% are singletons. This TCR derives from an adult with an advanced solid tumor such as melanoma, head and neck, liver or kidney cancer. The V call is TRBV15, the J call TRBJ2-1; 10 bases match TRBD2. This specimen consisted of CD4+ or CD8+ T cells sorted from blood, obtained in a trial of the OX40 agonist ivuxolimab. The CDR3 loop is CATRALAGDEQFF. The CDR3 DNA follows: TGTGCCACCAGGGCCCTAGCGGGGGATGAGCAGTTCTTC.